The next 29 T cell receptor beta chains were all read from a single sample in a study of human T cells and chemical hapten exposure. Using its own MiXCR run on the RACE reads, TCRdb lists one record per CDR3 protein. The sample lists around 130,000 distinct CDR3 sequences, approximately 10% occurring once. Specified time point: healthy volunteer bleed at 2 weeks. The study extracted total RNA from unfractionated whole blood. What was sequenced was whole blood. These receptor sequences come from a male donor in good health. Some clones in this sample may be carry-over from other donors' samples.

In its sample, this clonotype was seen a few times. The chain joins TRBV3-1 to TRBJ2-5; D uncertain. V was pared by 3 bases and J by 4 bases, with 6 bases between. This CDR3 spans 12 amino acids. Germline V gene lookup returns CDR1 LGHDT and CDR2 YNNKEL (reference sequence). The CDR3 sequence: CASSHRRETQYF. The CDR3 DNA reads as TGTGCCAGCAGCCACAGACGAGAGACCCAGTACTTC.

This clonotype occurred a few times. V gene TRBV7-9 combines with J gene TRBJ1-1; D might be TRBD1 (6 bases). Trimming took off 1 base at V and 4 bases at J, with 10 bases between the two ends. Germline assignment: CDR1 SEHNR and CDR2 FQNEAQ (reference sequence). The length of the CDR3 is 14 residues. CDR3 bases: TGTGCCAGCAGCTTAGAGGTGGGGGCCACTGAAGCTTTCTTT. Protein: CASSLEVGATEAFF.

This clonotype has ten or more counts. V is TRBV19 and J is TRBJ2-2, with unresolved D. Looked up from germline, CDR1 is LNHDA and CDR2 is SQIVND (reference sequence). The CDR3 spans 12 residues. V was pared by 6 bases and J by 5 bases, with 7 bases between. CDR3 protein: CASSHITGELFF. CDR3 sequence (DNA): TGTGCCAGTAGCCACATTACCGGGGAGCTGTTTTTT. Together with reference TRBV19 and TRBJ2-2, the CDR3 gives the full variable domain: DGGITQSPKYLFRKEGQNVTLSCEQNLNHDAMYWYRQDPGQGLRLIYYSQIVNDFQKGDIAEGYSVSREKKESFPLTVTSAQKNPTAFYLCASSHITGELFFGEGSRLTVL.

This clonotype has more than one count but fewer than ten. The J gene is TRBJ1-2, the V gene TRBV20-1, with a tentative D call TRBD1 (6 bases). V was cut by 6 bases and J by 2 bases, with 13 bases left in between. Per germline, CDR1 DFQATT and CDR2 SNEGSKA (reference sequence). CDR3 length: 13 amino acids. The CDR3 DNA follows: TGCAGTGCCAGCGGGGACACCAACTATGGCTACACCTTC. It translates to CSASGDTNYGYTF.

CDR3 bases: TGCAGTGCTAGTAGCGGGGATAACTACAATGAGCAGTTCTTC. As protein: CSASSGDNYNEQFF. V gene TRBV20-1 combines with J gene TRBJ2-1; 8 bases line up with TRBD2. The CDR3 is made up of 14 amino acids. Germline V lookup: CDR1 DFQATT, CDR2 SNEGSKA (reference sequence). J lost 3 bases, V lost 3 bases, and 4 bases had no gene match.

The chain is built from TRBV4-1 and TRBJ2-7, with unresolved D. Germline V CDR1 and CDR2: MGHRA, YSYEKL. Trimming took off 1 base at V and 1 base at J, with 11 bases between the two ends. This CDR3 contains 15 residues. The CDR3 DNA follows: TGCGCCAGCAGCCAAGTTGAAGTTGATTCCTACGAGCAGTACTTC. Protein sequence: CASSQVEVDSYEQYF.

This clonotype was observed a handful of times. V usage is TRBV12-3 or TRBV12-4 and J usage is TRBJ2-7; 9 bases are shared with TRBD2. Unmatched junction bases numbered 9, after V lost 6 bases and J lost 3 bases. CDR3 size: 15 residues. The CDR3 DNA reads TGTGCCAGCAGCCCCAAAGCGGGGGGAATCTACGAGCAGTACTTC. Its translation is CASSPKAGGIYEQYF.

J is TRBJ2-5 and V is TRBV13; TRBD1 agrees at 9 bases. The CDR3 is 15 residues long. Trimming at V came to 1 base and at J to 4 bases, leaving 4 bases not matched to a gene. The germline V gene encodes CDR1 PRHDT and CDR2 FYEKMQ (reference sequence). CDR3 bases: TGTGCCAGCAGCTTAGCGGGACAGGGAGGAGAGACCCAGTACTTC. This codes for CASSLAGQGGETQYF.

This clonotype was observed at least ten times. This chain joins TRBV7-9 and TRBJ2-5; the D call may be TRBD1 or TRBD2 (6 bases each). V lost 7 bases, J lost 5 bases, and 14 bases lay in between. Germline CDR1 is SEHNR and CDR2 is FQNEAQ (reference sequence). The CDR3 spans 13 residues. This chain's CDR3 is CASTSAGGETQYF. CDR3 coding DNA: TGTGCCAGCACCTCCGCCGGGGGCGAGACCCAGTACTTC.

Comment on this clonotype: Possible read error: a much larger clone is one base away. The rearrangement uses TRBV6-2 or TRBV6-3 and TRBJ2-3; the D gene is possibly TRBD1 (6 bases). Germline CDR1 is MNHEY and CDR2 is SVGEGT. The CDR3 loop spans 14 amino acids. The CDR3 nucleotides read TGTGCCAACAGTCGGACAGAGAGCACAGATACGCAGTATTTT. It translates to CANSRTESTDTQYF.

This clonotype appeared a few times. The rearrangement uses TRBV6-5 and TRBJ1-6, with unresolved D. The CDR3 runs to 13 residues. V was pared by 4 bases and J by 7 bases, with 8 bases between. CDR1 is MNHEY, CDR2 SVGAGI, per germline. The CDR3 here is CASSSRVNSPLHF. The CDR3 DNA is TGTGCCAGCAGTTCTAGAGTAAATTCACCCCTCCACTTT.

This clonotype appeared many times. The rearrangement uses TRBV14 and TRBJ1-1; D uncertain. CDR3 length: 13 amino acids. From germline, CDR1 is SGHDN and CDR2 FVKESK. Trimming pared 4 bases from V and 5 bases from J, leaving 11 bases between. This CDR3 is CASSPPSMTEAFF. As DNA, the CDR3 is TGTGCCAGCAGCCCACCGAGCATGACTGAAGCTTTCTTT.

This clonotype was found a few times. The chain carries TRBV4-3 and TRBJ1-2; maybe TRBD1 (5 bases). The germline V gene encodes CDR1 LGHNA and CDR2 YSLEER. V gave up 3 bases and J gave up 9 bases, with 17 bases separating them. The CDR3 is 14 amino acids. For the CDR3, the DNA is TGCGCCAGCAGCCAGGATACAGGCGCGATACGCTACACCTTC. It yields the protein CASSQDTGAIRYTF.

This clonotype came up many times. This chain links TRBV4-2 with TRBJ1-1, with D uncertain. CDR1 and CDR2 from the germline V gene are LGHNA and YNFKEQ. Trimming removed 0 bases from V and 4 bases from J, with 12 bases in between. The CDR3 consists of 15 residues. This chain's CDR3 is CASSQEEGSGTEAFF. As DNA, the CDR3 is TGTGCCAGCAGCCAAGAAGAGGGTTCGGGCACTGAAGCTTTCTTT.

This clonotype was picked up many times. The genes are TRBV28 and TRBJ2-5; 8 nucleotides match TRBD1. This CDR3 is 15 amino acids long. V lost 5 bases to trimming and J lost 3 bases; unmatched junction nucleotides: 8. CDR1 is MDHEN, CDR2 SYDVKM, per germline. CDR3 amino acids: CASSQTGVGEETQYF. The CDR3 DNA reads TGTGCCAGCAGTCAGACAGGGGTTGGAGAAGAGACCCAGTACTTC.

This clonotype was observed a handful of times. The chain links TRBV14 to TRBJ2-3; no clear D. This CDR3 is built from 13 residues. The germline CDR1 and CDR2 sequences are SGHDN and FVKESK. Trimming pared 1 base from V and 7 bases from J, leaving 9 bases between. CDR3 sequence reads: CASSQGVTNTQYF. CDR3 nucleotide sequence: TGTGCCAGCAGCCAAGGAGTAACCAATACGCAGTATTTT.

A note on this clonotype: At one end, the junction sequence differs from germline, possibly due to a read error. This chain joins TRBV27 and TRBJ2-7; maybe TRBD2 (5 bases). CDR3 length: 13 residues. The germline V gene encodes CDR1 MNHEY and CDR2 SMNVEV (reference sequence). The CDR3 DNA is TGTGCCAGCAGTATATCACCCGGCGGGGAGCAGTACTTC. This encodes CASSISPGGEQYF.

A few counts support this clonotype. This chain joins TRBV20-1 and TRBJ2-1, with a tentative D call TRBD1 (6 bases). The CDR3 has 16 amino acids. Trimming took off 0 bases at V and 3 bases at J, with 15 bases between the two ends. Germline V lookup: CDR1 DFQATT, CDR2 SNEGSKA (reference sequence). As DNA, the CDR3 is TGCAGTGCTAGAGATTTGGGGCAGGGGTACTACAATGAGCAGTTCTTC. Translation gives CSARDLGQGYYNEQFF.

The sample holds many counts of this clonotype. The chain combines TRBV4-1 with TRBJ1-4; D unclear. This CDR3 has 15 residues. CDR1 is MGHRA and CDR2 is YSYEKL in the germline V gene. V was shortened by 4 bases and J by 0 bases, with 9 bases between the two germline ends. The chain's CDR3 is CASSRNIATNEKLFF. Written as DNA, the CDR3 is TGCGCCAGCAGCCGAAACATAGCAACTAATGAAAAACTGTTTTTT.

There are a few counts of this clonotype. The chain carries TRBV6-2 or TRBV6-3 and TRBJ2-3, with 11 bases that match TRBD2. From germline, CDR1 is MNHEY and CDR2 SVGEGT. This CDR3 is 20 amino acids long. J was trimmed by 2 bases and V by 4 bases; bases with no gene match: 17. CDR3 nucleotide sequence: TGTGCCAGCAGTTCTGCAGAAGGTAGCGGGAGGGCCCTTCCCACAGATACGCAGTATTTT. This gives the protein CASSSAEGSGRALPTDTQYF.

The sample holds many counts of this clonotype. J is TRBJ2-3 and V is TRBV27; perhaps TRBD1 as D (5 bases). V was clipped by 5 bases and J by 6 bases, with 12 bases between them. The CDR3 has 13 amino acids. Germline V gene lookup returns CDR1 MNHEY and CDR2 SMNVEV (reference sequence). The CDR3 DNA is TGTGCCAGCAGTCCACAGGTTCCCGATACGCAGTATTTT. The encoded protein is CASSPQVPDTQYF.

This clonotype was seen only a few times. This chain connects TRBV6-1 to TRBJ2-5; D uncertain. Germline CDR1 is MNHNS and CDR2 is SASEGT. V was pared by 7 bases and J by 3 bases, with 18 bases between. The CDR3 spans 15 residues. The CDR3: CASIPRHLVEETQYF. Written as DNA, the CDR3 is TGTGCCAGCATCCCCAGACATCTAGTCGAAGAGACCCAGTACTTC.

There are many counts of this clonotype. This rearrangement joins TRBV12-3 or TRBV12-4 to TRBJ2-3; a possible D gene is TRBD1 (5 bases). With 0 bases removed from V and 7 bases from J, the gap between germline ends came to 14 bases. There are 15 residues in the CDR3. CDR3 sequence: CASSLAVRTLHTQYF. In nucleotides, the CDR3 is TGTGCCAGCAGTTTAGCGGTCCGGACACTCCATACGCAGTATTTT.

This clonotype was counted a few times. The chain has TRBV6-2 or TRBV6-3 and TRBJ2-5; D gene ambiguous. The CDR3 runs 14 residues. Germline V CDR1 and CDR2: MNHEY, SVGEGT. Trimming left V 6 bases short and J 1 base short, with 12 bases between. The CDR3 here is CASRLHGFQETQYF. The DNA of the CDR3 is TGTGCCAGCAGATTACATGGATTCCAAGAGACCCAGTACTTC.

V is TRBV5-6 and J is TRBJ2-5; D gene uncertain. The CDR3 totals 12 residues. Germline V gives CDR1 SGHDT, CDR2 YYEEEE. The V and J ends lost 3 bases and 5 bases respectively, with 8 bases between them. CDR3 in DNA: TGTGCCAGCAGCTCAGCCGTGGAGACCCAGTACTTC. This codes for CASSSAVETQYF.

This clonotype was seen many times. The V gene is TRBV10-3, the J gene TRBJ2-7, with TRBD1 as a possible D gene (6 bases). V lost 9 bases and J 1 base, leaving 10 bases between the germline ends. The CDR3 consists of 12 residues. CDR1 is ENHRY, CDR2 SYGVKD, per germline. CDR3 DNA: TGTGCCATTGCACAGGGTTCCTACGAGCAGTACTTC. Protein product: CAIAQGSYEQYF.

The sample holds a few counts of this clonotype. The genes are TRBV2 and TRBJ2-1, with D perhaps matching TRBD2 (6 bases). V was pared by 7 bases and J by 0 bases, with 16 bases between. CDR1 and CDR2 from the germline V gene are SNHLY and FYNNEI. The CDR3 contains 16 residues. The CDR3: CASKKGTSSSYNEQFF. The DNA of the CDR3 is TGTGCCAGCAAAAAAGGGACTTCGAGCTCCTACAATGAGCAGTTCTTC.

At least ten counts were recorded for this clonotype. The chain recombines TRBV20-1 with TRBJ2-3, with 10 bases that match TRBD1. This CDR3 is built from 15 residues. Germline CDR1 reads DFQATT; CDR2 reads SNEGSKA (reference sequence). The trim removed 6 bases at V and 5 bases at J, leaving 11 bases unmatched. In DNA form, the CDR3 reads TGCAGTGCCCCCCGGACAGGGGGAAGGGGAGATACGCAGTATTTT. This sequence encodes CSAPRTGGRGDTQYF.

Ten or more counts support this clonotype. The chain links TRBV27 to TRBJ2-2; D gene uncertain. The CDR3 length is 14 residues. CDR1 and CDR2 from the germline V gene are MNHEY and SMNVEV (reference sequence). V was trimmed by 2 bases and J by 2 bases, leaving 6 bases between them. The CDR3 here is CASSLGSNTGELFF. CDR3 coding DNA: TGTGCCAGCAGTTTAGGGTCTAACACCGGGGAGCTGTTTTTT.